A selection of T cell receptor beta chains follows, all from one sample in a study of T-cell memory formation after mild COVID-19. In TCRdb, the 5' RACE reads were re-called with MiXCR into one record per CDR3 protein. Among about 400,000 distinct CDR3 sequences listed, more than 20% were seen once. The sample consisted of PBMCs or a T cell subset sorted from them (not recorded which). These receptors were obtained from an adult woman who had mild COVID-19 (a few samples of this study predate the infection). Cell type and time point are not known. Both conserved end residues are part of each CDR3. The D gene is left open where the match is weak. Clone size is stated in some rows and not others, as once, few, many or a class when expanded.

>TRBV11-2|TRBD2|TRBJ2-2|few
TGTGCCAGCAGCTTAAGCATAGCGGGAGACACCGGGGAGCTGTTTTTT
CASSLSIAGDTGELFF
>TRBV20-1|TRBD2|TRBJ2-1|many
TGCAGTGCGCCAGGACTAGCGGGAGTCGGTGAGCAGTTCTTC
CSAPGLAGVGEQFF
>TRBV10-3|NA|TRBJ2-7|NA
TGTGCCTTCCGGGAGCAGTACTTC
CAFREQYF
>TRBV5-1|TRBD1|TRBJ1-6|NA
TGCGCCAGCAGCTGGACAGGGGGCCGAGGGAATTCACCCCTCCACTTT
CASSWTGGRGNSPLHF
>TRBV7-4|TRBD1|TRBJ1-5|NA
TGTGCCAGCAGCTTAGTGGGACAGGGGGCTCAGCCCCAGCATTTT
CASSLVGQGAQPQHF
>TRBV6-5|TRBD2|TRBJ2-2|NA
TGTGCCAGCAGTTCGACGGCTAGCGGGGGGGAGCTGTTTTTT
CASSSTASGGELFF
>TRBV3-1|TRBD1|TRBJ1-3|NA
TGTGCCAGCAGCCAAGATTCAGGGGGACCCGCTGGAAACACCATATATTTT
CASSQDSGGPAGNTIYF
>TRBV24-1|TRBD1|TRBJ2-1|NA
TGTGCCACCAGTGATCGGACAGGGGAAATCAATGAGCAGTTCTTC
CATSDRTGEINEQFF
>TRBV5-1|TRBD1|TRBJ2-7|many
TGCGCCAGCAGCTTGGTCGGTCGGGACAGGGACTCCTACGAGCAGTACTTC
CASSLVGRDRDSYEQYF
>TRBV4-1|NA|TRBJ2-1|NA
TGCGCCAGCAGTCCAGGGCGGCAGGGTGGTATCTATGAGCAGTTCTTC
CASSPGRQGGIYEQFF
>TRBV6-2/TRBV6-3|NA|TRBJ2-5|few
TGTGCCAGCAGTCGATCGGCGGAGACCCAGTACTTC
CASSRSAETQYF
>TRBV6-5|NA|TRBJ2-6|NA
TGTGCCAGCAGTTCGATGCACTCTGGGGCCAACGTCCTGACTTTC
CASSSMHSGANVLTF
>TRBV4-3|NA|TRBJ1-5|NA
TGCGCCAGCAGCCAGGACAGCTATAGCAATCAGCCCCAGCATTTT
CASSQDSYSNQPQHF
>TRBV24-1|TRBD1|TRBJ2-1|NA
TGTGCCACCAGTGACCCGACAGGGAATGAGCAGTTCTTC
CATSDPTGNEQFF
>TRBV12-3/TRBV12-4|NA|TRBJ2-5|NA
TGTGCCAGCAGTTTGCAACCGGGACTTTTTCAAGAGACCCAGTACTTC
CASSLQPGLFQETQYF